This TCR beta chain was profiled in a study of control samples from healthy donors and cancer patients. CDR1 MNHEY and CDR2 SVGEGT come from the germline V gene. The ends were cut back, 6 bases at V and 3 bases at J, with 17 bases in the middle. CDR3 length: 16 amino acids. Method: immunoSEQ multiplex PCR; TCRdb's copy keeps in-frame clones and lacks some. Among approximately 110,000 clones, approximately 90% were seen once, and the ten largest hold 4.4%. The sequencing sample was made of blood. The chain recombines TRBV6-2 or TRBV6-3 with TRBJ2-2; D is possibly TRBD2 (6 bases). The clonotype was recovered from a human donor in good health. The donor label of this sample is uncertain. CDR3 amino acids: CASSSRDGGDTGELFF. CDR3 in DNA: TGTGCCAGCAGCTCCCGGGACGGGGGTGACACCGGGGAGCTGTTTTTT.